This T cell receptor (beta chain) was found in a study of T cells in Graves' hyperthyroidism and ophthalmopathy. Study-level points and caveats: Researchers found most expanded thyroid clonotypes above 0.001 in blood as well. Median prediction lead before ophthalmopathy onset was 6.5 to 7 months with the model.

Looked up from germline, CDR1 is SGDLS and CDR2 is YYNGEE. The V end was cut by 3 bases, the J end by 2 bases, with 12 bases between. There are 15 residues in the CDR3. Researchers amplified the TCR beta CDR3 regions from RNA transcripts. Initially, a first-round RT-PCR of the TCR CDR3 employed the HTBI primer set. TCRdb re-called the multiplex PCR reads through MiXCR, storing one row per CDR3 protein. The sample shows 250,000 or so distinct CDR3 sequences, roughly 15% of them seen only once. With a duration under 2 months, the hyperthyroidism was newly diagnosed in patients aged 18 to 65. This clonotype was picked up a small number of times. Its antigen is still unknown.

V gene TRBV9 combines with J gene TRBJ1-3; D possibly corresponds to TRBD1 (5 bases). Sequences were obtained from blood. The sequence derives from a woman aged 45-60 years with Graves' hyperthyroidism that later progressed to Graves' ophthalmopathy. CDR3 DNA: TGTGCCAGCAGCGCGTGGGGCAGCACTGGAAACACCATATATTTT. Translation: CASSAWGSTGNTIYF.